Shown below are 18 T cell receptor beta chains from a single sample sequenced in a study of T cell repertoires in cytomegalovirus infection. TCRdb itself ran the reads through MiXCR, one entry per CDR3 protein. The sample consists of approximately 400,000 distinct CDR3 sequences, 25% to 40% of them appearing once. The sample taken for sequencing was PBMCs. Every receptor here comes from a human donor in good health (CMV status not recorded). Some clones in this sample may be carry-over from other donors' samples.

Only a few counts were recorded for this clonotype. The chain employs TRBV7-9 and TRBJ2-5; D is possibly TRBD1 or TRBD2 (5 bases each). Germline loops: CDR1 SEHNR, CDR2 FQNEAQ (reference sequence). The CDR3 has 13 amino acids. The V end lost 5 bases, the J end lost 2 bases, and 9 bases lay between the germline ends. The CDR3 spells CASSGGPQETQYF. The CDR3 nucleotides are TGTGCCAGCAGCGGGGGACCACAAGAGACCCAGTACTTC.

This clonotype was seen repeatedly, ten times or more. This rearrangement joins TRBV7-8 to TRBJ2-7; 7 bases map to TRBD1. V shed 7 bases and J 0 bases; nucleotides not matched to a gene: 6. CDR3 size: 14 residues. Germline loops: CDR1 SGHVS, CDR2 FQNEAQ. The CDR3 spells CASTLQGSSYEQYF. The CDR3 nucleotides are TGTGCCAGCACCCTACAGGGGAGCTCCTACGAGCAGTACTTC.

The V gene is TRBV12-3 or TRBV12-4, the J gene TRBJ1-1; D gene uncertain. The CDR3 contains 13 residues. Trimming removed 3 bases at V and 4 bases at J, with 9 bases between. The CDR3 nucleotides are TGTGCCAGCAGTTTGAAGGGAAGCACTGAAGCTTTCTTT. Amino acid sequence: CASSLKGSTEAFF.

This clonotype was counted a few times. The chain has TRBV19 and TRBJ2-2; D is tentatively TRBD1 or TRBD2 (5 bases each). Trimming cost V 5 bases and J 5 bases, with 12 bases left between them. The CDR3 runs 14 residues. Germline lookup yields CDR1 LNHDA and CDR2 SQIVND (reference sequence). CDR3 nucleotides: TGTGCCAGTAGTGTCCCGGGACGGACCGGGGAGCTGTTTTTT. Protein sequence: CASSVPGRTGELFF.

This sequence joins TRBV3-1 and TRBJ1-1; D is uncertain. This CDR3 contains 13 residues. The V and J ends lost 3 bases and 6 bases respectively, with 11 bases between them. Germline CDR1 is LGHDT and CDR2 is YNNKEL (reference sequence). The CDR3 DNA is TGTGCCAGCAGCCACACGCCCGGGGCTGAAGCTTTCTTT. It encodes CASSHTPGAEAFF. The full variable domain, completed using reference TRBV3-1 and TRBJ1-1, is DTAVSQTPKYLVTQMGNDKSIKCEQNLGHDTMYWYKQDSKKFLKIMFSYNNKELIINETVPNRFSPKSPDKAHLNLHINSLELGDSAVYFCASSHTPGAEAFFGQGTRLTVV.

This clonotype has a handful of counts. This chain links TRBV6-2 or TRBV6-3 with TRBJ1-1; TRBD1 is a possible D gene (5 bases). Looked up from germline, CDR1 is MNHEY and CDR2 is SVGEGT. The CDR3 length is 12 residues. V was pared by 5 bases and J by 4 bases, with 8 bases between. The CDR3 DNA follows: TGTGCCAGCAGTCAGGGTGCCACTGAAGCTTTCTTT. It is translated as CASSQGATEAFF.

This clonotype was recorded at least ten times. This chain uses TRBV11-3 with TRBJ2-5, with a tentative D call TRBD2 (6 bases). From germline, CDR1 is SGHNT and CDR2 YENEEA. The length of the CDR3 is 14 residues. Deletions cut 3 bases from V and 4 bases from J, with 12 bases between. The CDR3 DNA reads TGTGCCAGCAGCTTGGGGGACTCCAGAGAGACCCAGTACTTC. This codes for CASSLGDSRETQYF.

This clonotype was picked up a small number of times. This chain uses TRBV19 with TRBJ2-7, with TRBD2 as a possible D gene (6 bases). The CDR3 extends over 14 amino acids. Trimming stripped 7 bases from V and 4 bases from J, with 17 bases between. Germline V lookup: CDR1 LNHDA, CDR2 SQIVND (reference sequence). The CDR3 coding sequence is TGTGCCAGTACATCCGGGACTCAAGGGTACGAGCAGTACTTC. Translating it yields CASTSGTQGYEQYF.

This clonotype was observed at least ten times. J is TRBJ1-1 and V is TRBV7-2; possible D gene TRBD1, 5 bases. V shed 5 bases and J shed 10 bases, with 23 bases lying between them. Germline V gene lookup returns CDR1 SGHTA and CDR2 FQGNSA. This CDR3 has 15 residues. The DNA for the CDR3 is TGTGCCAGCAGCCTATACAGTGGGGGAAACTTGAGAGCTTTCTTT. Protein sequence: CASSLYSGGNLRAFF. The complete variable domain, with remaining parts taken from reference TRBV7-2 and TRBJ1-1, reads GAGVSQSPSNKVTEKGKDVELRCDPISGHTALYWYRQSLGQGLEFLIYFQGNSAPDKSGLPSDRFSAERTGGSVSTLTIQRTQQEDSAVYLCASSLYSGGNLRAFFGQGTRLTVV.

As to this clonotype: A much larger clone differs from this one at a single base, so this may be a read error. J is TRBJ2-2 and V is TRBV6-1; D ambiguous. The CDR3 runs to 12 residues. Germline V CDR1 and CDR2: MNHNS, SASEGT. Trimming removed 6 bases from V and 3 bases from J, with 5 bases in between. CDR3 amino acids: CASSVYTGELFF. In nucleotides, the CDR3 is TGTGCCAGCAGCGTTTACACCGGGGAGCTGTTTTTT.

The V gene is TRBV28, the J gene TRBJ2-7, with D perhaps TRBD1 (6 bases). The germline V gene has CDR1 MDHEN and CDR2 SYDVKM. Deletions cut 6 bases from V and 3 bases from J, with 12 bases between. The CDR3 has 13 amino acids. CDR3 protein: CASSLDSLYEQYF. The CDR3 nucleotides read TGTGCCAGCAGCTTGGACAGCCTCTACGAGCAGTACTTC.

This clonotype was seen only a few times. The genes are TRBV2 and TRBJ1-5; D is unclear. The germline CDR1 and CDR2 sequences are SNHLY and FYNNEI. This CDR3 is 14 amino acids long. V gave up 2 bases and J gave up 3 bases, with 8 bases separating them. CDR3 nucleotide sequence: TGTGCCAGCAGTGAAAGGCAGATCAATCAGCCCCAGCATTTT. It is translated as CASSERQINQPQHF.

This clonotype was counted between two and nine times. The CDR3 sequence is CASSLVTGSAYEQYF. CDR3 in DNA: TGTGCCAGCAGCTTAGTAACAGGATCGGCTTACGAGCAGTACTTC. The V and J genes are TRBV11-2 and TRBJ2-7; possible D gene TRBD1, 5 bases. Germline V gene lookup returns CDR1 SGHAT and CDR2 FQNNGV. This CDR3 has 15 residues. V dropped 1 base and J dropped 4 bases, with 14 bases sitting between them.

This clonotype was observed at least ten times. The junction shows a germline mismatch at one end, possibly a read error. The genes are TRBV5-1 and TRBJ1-1, with 7 bases aligning to TRBD1. The CDR3 length is 14 residues. Germline CDR1 and CDR2: SGHRS and YFSETQ. CDR3 protein: CASSRGQLNTEAFF. The DNA for the CDR3 is TGTGCCAGCAGTAGGGGACAGCTGAACACTGAAGCTTTCTTT.

V is TRBV28 and J is TRBJ1-1; D remains unclear. V lost 2 bases and J lost 8, with 24 bases in between. This CDR3 contains 17 residues. CDR1 is MDHEN and CDR2 is SYDVKM in the germline V gene. The DNA for the CDR3 is TGTGCCAGCAGTTTAAACCTCCTTTGGCCCCAGGTTGTGGAAGCTTTCTTT. This sequence encodes CASSLNLLWPQVVEAFF.

This clonotype has at least ten counts. J is TRBJ1-2 and V is TRBV7-8, with D maybe TRBD1 (6 bases). V was trimmed by 1 base and J by 6 bases, leaving 9 bases between them. The CDR3 is 13 residues long. The germline gives CDR1 SGHVS, CDR2 FQNEAQ. In nucleotides, the CDR3 is TGTGCCAGCAGCTTAGGTTGGGGGCATGGCTACACCTTC. Encoded protein: CASSLGWGHGYTF. The full variable domain, with the rest looked up from reference TRBV7-8 and TRBJ1-2, is GAGVSQSPRYKVAKRGQDVALRCDPISGHVSLFWYQQALGQGPEFLTYFQNEAQLDKSGLPSDRFFAERPEGSVSTLKIQRTQQEDSAVYLCASSLGWGHGYTFGSGTRLTVV.

The sample holds many counts of this clonotype. The rearrangement uses TRBV7-9 and TRBJ2-7; TRBD2 is a possible D gene (5 bases). The V end lost 1 base, the J end lost 0 bases, and 10 bases lay between the germline ends. This CDR3 is built from 15 residues. Looked up from germline, CDR1 is SEHNR and CDR2 is FQNEAQ (reference sequence). The DNA of the CDR3 is TGTGCCAGCAGCTTAGGGGAGAAGAGCTCCTACGAGCAGTACTTC. Translating it yields CASSLGEKSSYEQYF.

A word on this clonotype: Without the conserved terminal phenylalanine or tryptophan, this CDR3 likely stems from a read error. It is unclear where the CDR3 begins or ends on the DNA, so no DNA is shown, and the CDR3 is as TCRdb lists it. The genes are TRBV7-2 and TRBJ2-2; the table's D call, TRBD1, was not checked against the DNA. The CDR3 totals 14 residues, both ends included. Germline assignment: CDR1 SGHTA and CDR2 FQGNSA. CDR3 protein: CASGSGAYTGERFL.